This T cell receptor (beta chain) was profiled in a study of long-term antiretroviral therapy in people with HIV. Study results and limitations: Dominance of pre-ART expanded clones persisted, fluctuating and often declining after ART. Patients on ART gained diversity, which nonetheless stayed below transplant donor controls.

This CDR3 is built from 15 residues. Germline CDR1 WNHNN, CDR2 SYGVQD (reference sequence). V lost 7 bases and J lost 2, with 14 bases in between. Survey-level resolution applied to immunoSEQ assay v3.0. Measured with immunoSEQ multiplex PCR; TCRdb has only the in-frame clones, and not every one. The top ten clones hold about 17% of a sample with 9,500 to 11,000 clones, approximately 85% of them seen once. With respect to this clone: Its specificity is not known.

This specimen was unsorted PBMCs, taken 1.8 years after starting antiretroviral therapy. The V call is TRBV10-1, the J call TRBJ2-2; D is perhaps TRBD1 (6 bases). The TCR originated in a man aged 40-49 years with HIV. The CDR3 DNA is TGCGCCAGCACCATTGGGACACCTAACACCGGGGAGCTGTTTTTT. It is translated as CASTIGTPNTGELFF.